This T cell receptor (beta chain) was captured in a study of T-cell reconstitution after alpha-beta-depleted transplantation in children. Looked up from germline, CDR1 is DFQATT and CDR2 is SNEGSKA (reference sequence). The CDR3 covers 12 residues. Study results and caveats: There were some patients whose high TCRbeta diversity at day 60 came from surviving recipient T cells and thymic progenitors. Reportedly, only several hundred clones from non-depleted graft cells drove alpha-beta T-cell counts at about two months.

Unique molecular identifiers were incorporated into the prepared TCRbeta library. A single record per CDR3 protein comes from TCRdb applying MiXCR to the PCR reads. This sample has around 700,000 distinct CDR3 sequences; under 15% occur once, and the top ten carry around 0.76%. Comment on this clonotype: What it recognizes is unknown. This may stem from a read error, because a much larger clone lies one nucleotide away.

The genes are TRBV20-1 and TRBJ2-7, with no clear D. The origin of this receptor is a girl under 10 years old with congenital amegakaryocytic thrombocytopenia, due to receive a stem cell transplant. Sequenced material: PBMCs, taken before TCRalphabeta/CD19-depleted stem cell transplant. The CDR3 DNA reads TGCAGTGCTAGTCGTAACCCATACGAGCCGTACTTC. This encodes CSASRNPYEPYF.